This TCR beta chain was documented in a study of T cells in Graves' hyperthyroidism and ophthalmopathy. Study-wide results and limits: Expanded thyroid clonotypes (above 0.001) were mostly also found in blood.

Those with hyperthyroidism were 18 to 65 years old, newly diagnosed, and ill for under 2 months. It was uncontrolled infection, other autoimmune disease, pregnancy or lactation that excluded patients. There are a few counts of this clonotype. Its specificity is unknown. There were TCR beta CDR3 regions amplified from RNA transcripts. Researchers ran a first-round RT-PCR on the TCR CDR3 using the HTBI primer set. TCRdb itself ran the multiplex PCR reads through MiXCR, one entry per CDR3 protein. The sample records fewer than 850,000 distinct CDR3 sequences, 17% being singletons. Sequencing input: blood. The TCR originated in a man over 45 with Graves' hyperthyroidism.

The CDR3 loop reads CASSRDFGSTEAFF. The CDR3 DNA reads TGTGCCAGCAGTAGGGACTTCGGCTCCACTGAAGCTTTCTTT. The V call is TRBV7-3, the J call TRBJ1-1; the D gene is possibly TRBD1 (5 bases). The V end lost 6 bases, the J end lost 4 bases, and 15 bases lay between the germline ends. The CDR3 totals 14 residues. Germline-derived CDR1 and CDR2 are SGHTA and FQGTGA.